Shown below are 12 T cell receptor beta chains from a single sample sequenced in a study of blood T cell repertoires in COVID-19. The assay was immunoSEQ multiplex PCR, and TCRdb's table has in-frame clones only and misses some. The sample lists about 140,000 clones, roughly 82% seen once, with about an eighth in the top ten. The sample consisted of peripheral blood. These receptors were collected from a man of 80 years or more with acute or convalescent COVID-19.

The chain joins TRBV19 to TRBJ2-2, with D tentatively TRBD2 (5 bases). This CDR3 spans 18 amino acids. V was pared by 4 bases and J by 1 base, with 19 bases between. Per germline, CDR1 LNHDA and CDR2 SQIVND (reference sequence). The CDR3 DNA is TGTGCCAGTAGTAACAACCTGAGGGCGGAGTTGAACACCGGGGAGCTGTTTTTT. Residues: CASSNNLRAELNTGELFF.

The V gene is TRBV11-3, the J gene TRBJ1-4; D gene ambiguous. The germline V gene encodes CDR1 SGHNT and CDR2 YENEEA. The V end lost 10 bases, the J end lost 4 bases, and 16 bases lay between the germline ends. The CDR3 has 14 amino acids. CDR3 protein: CATNPAGHNEKLFF. The CDR3 region has the DNA TGTGCCACCAACCCTGCAGGCCATAATGAAAAACTGTTTTTT.

The chain uses TRBV2 and TRBJ2-5, with 7 bases matching TRBD2. V was pared by 4 bases and J by 7 bases, with 6 bases of the junction left unmatched. CDR3 size: 13 residues. Germline V gives CDR1 SNHLY, CDR2 FYNNEI. This CDR3 reads CASSGVERGTQYF. For the CDR3, the DNA is TGTGCCAGCAGTGGGGTTGAGCGGGGGACCCAGTACTTC.

The V and J genes are TRBV2 and TRBJ2-3; 14 bases align to TRBD2. This CDR3 is built from 18 residues. In germline, CDR1 is SNHLY, CDR2 FYNNEI. J was trimmed by 0 bases and V by 6 bases; bases with no gene match: 8. The CDR3 bases are TGTGCCAGCAGCGCGGGACTAGCGGGGGAGTCTAGCACAGATACGCAGTATTTT. Translation: CASSAGLAGESSTDTQYF.

The chain links TRBV7-8 to TRBJ1-6; a possible D gene is TRBD1 (5 bases). The V and J ends lost 1 base and 7 bases respectively, with 8 bases between them. This CDR3 contains 14 residues. CDR1 and CDR2 from the germline V gene are SGHVS and FQNEAQ. The CDR3 DNA sequence: TGTGCCAGCAGCTTAGTAGGGGCCAATTCACCCCTCCACTTT. This gives the protein CASSLVGANSPLHF.

This clone is large. The CDR3 here is CASSEALGSYGYTF. The CDR3 coding sequence is TGTGCCAGCAGTGAAGCATTGGGCTCTTATGGCTACACCTTC. The V gene is TRBV2, the J gene TRBJ1-2; D uncertain. CDR3 length: 14 residues. Germline V gene lookup returns CDR1 SNHLY and CDR2 FYNNEI. The V end was cut by 0 bases, the J end by 5 bases, with 10 bases between. Drawing the rest from reference TRBV2 and TRBJ1-2, the complete variable domain is EPEVTQTPSHQVTQMGQEVILRCVPISNHLYFYWYRQILGQKVEFLVSFYNNEISEKSEIFDDQFSVERPDGSNFTLKIRSTKLEDSAMYFCASSEALGSYGYTFGSGTRLTVV.

V usage is TRBV10-3 and J usage is TRBJ2-1; D may be TRBD2 (6 bases). The ends were cut back, 0 bases at V and 9 bases at J, with 12 bases in the middle. This CDR3 region has 14 residues. Germline V CDR1 and CDR2: ENHRY, SYGVKD. The CDR3 bases are TGTGCCATCAGTGAGTCGGGAGGTGGAGGTGAGCAGTTCTTC. It yields the protein CAISESGGGGEQFF.

For the CDR3, the DNA is TGTGCCAGCTCACCACCGGCTGCAAGAGGTGACACTGAAGCTTTCTTT. Encoded protein: CASSPPAARGDTEAFF. The V call is TRBV18, the J call TRBJ1-1; D is ambiguous. V gave up 0 bases and J gave up 3 bases, with 14 bases separating them. Germline V gene data show CDR1 as KGHSH and CDR2 as LQKENI. The CDR3 spans 16 residues.

The V call is TRBV10-2, the J call TRBJ2-1, with D possibly being TRBD2 (5 bases). The V end lost 3 bases, the J end lost 3 bases, and 9 bases lay between the germline ends. The CDR3 is 14 residues long. The germline CDR1 and CDR2 sequences are WSHSY and SAAADI. The CDR3 loop is CASSDLASYNEQFF. The CDR3 DNA sequence: TGCGCCAGCAGTGATCTAGCCAGCTACAATGAGCAGTTCTTC.

The rearrangement joins TRBV4-3 to TRBJ1-1; possible D gene TRBD1, 6 bases. Germline V CDR1 and CDR2: LGHNA, YSLEER. CDR3 length equals 13 residues. The V end was cut by 1 base, the J end by 8 bases, with 11 bases between. For the CDR3, the DNA is TGCGCCAGCAGCCAAGGGGTCGACAGGGAAGCTTTCTTT. It encodes CASSQGVDREAFF.

This clone occurred once. The genes are TRBV7-2 and TRBJ2-3; D is uncertain. The V gene lost 3 bases and the J gene lost 0 bases, with 7 bases spanning the gap. This CDR3 is built from 14 residues. From germline, CDR1 is SGHTA and CDR2 FQGNSA. DNA of the CDR3: TGTGCCAGCAGCTTTGGGCCTAGCACAGATACGCAGTATTTT. It is translated as CASSFGPSTDTQYF.

V is TRBV29-1 and J is TRBJ2-7; 7 bases match TRBD2. The CDR3 contains 11 residues. Germline-derived CDR1 and CDR2 are SQVTM and ANQGSEA. Losses at the gene ends were 6 bases for V and 3 bases for J; bases not matched to a gene: 2. Here the CDR3 reads CSVGLGYEQYF. The DNA of the CDR3 is TGCAGCGTCGGACTAGGCTACGAGCAGTACTTC.